This entry concerns a single T cell receptor beta chain. This record belongs to a study of blood T cell repertoires in COVID-19. The CDR3 runs 17 residues. The V and J ends lost 5 bases and 4 bases, in that order; junction bases with no gene match: 11. The germline CDR1 and CDR2 sequences are SSHAT and FNYEAQ (reference sequence). Sequenced by immunoSEQ multiplex PCR; TCRdb stores in-frame clones only, minus some. The data hold approximately 160,000 clones, with more than 90% observed a single time. This sequence joins TRBV7-7 and TRBJ2-2; 9 nucleotides line up with TRBD1. Sequencing was done on a sample of peripheral blood. This receptor was obtained from a man in his sixties with active or convalescent COVID-19. CDR3 nucleotide sequence: TGTGCCAGCAGCCGAATTACAGGGGGCGCCGGCACCGGGGAGCTGTTTTTT. Its translation is CASSRITGGAGTGELFF.